This T cell receptor beta chain derives from a study of response to subunit inactivated influenza vaccine. V trimming: 4 bases; J trimming: 7 bases; junction bases outside the gene matches: 9. The CDR3 totals 17 residues. Germline V gene data show CDR1 as ENHRY and CDR2 as SYGVKD. General study results and limits: Authors suggested each seasonal flu vaccination may recruit only limited numbers of new T cells.

This clonotype appeared many times. Its matching antigen is unknown. TCRdb re-analysed the RT-PCR reads in MiXCR, keeping a single row per CDR3 protein. The data contain hundreds of thousands of distinct CDR3 sequences, about 7.6% of them singletons. The receptor was isolated from a man between 50 and 69 years old who received an inactivated influenza vaccine. This sample comprised PBMCs from blood, obtained roughly 24 months after vaccination. The rearrangement joins TRBV10-3 to TRBJ2-1, with TRBD2 matching over 14 bases. CDR3 loop: CAISATSGGENLNEQFF. The CDR3 DNA reads TGTGCCATCAGTGCGACTAGCGGGGGGGAAAATCTAAATGAGCAGTTCTTC.